Listed below are T cell receptor beta chains from one sample, sequenced in a study of response to subunit inactivated influenza vaccine. MiXCR, applied by TCRdb to the RT-PCR reads, yields one record per CDR3 protein. The sample records 300,000 to 350,000 distinct CDR3 sequences, approximately 21% being singletons. The input for sequencing was PBMCs from blood, taken less than 22 months after vaccination. Every receptor here comes from a man aged 50 to 75 who received an inactivated influenza vaccine. Both conserved end residues are part of each CDR3. A D gene is named only where the DNA matches it firmly. For some rows the clone size is stated as once, few or many, or as a class when expanded; others skip it.

clone size	J gene	D gene	V gene	CDR3 DNA	CDR3 protein
.	TRBJ1-4	.	TRBV10-3	TGTGCCATCAGTGAGTCCTCACTTAGCGAAAAACTGTTTTTT	CAISESSLSEKLFF
many	TRBJ1-2	.	TRBV6-6	TGTGCCAGCAGTGCAGGGTCGGGCTATGGCTACACCTTC	CASSAGSGYGYTF
.	TRBJ1-2	.	TRBV5-6	TGTGCCAGCAGCCGGCCCCCGGGTGGCTACACCTTC	CASSRPPGGYTF
.	TRBJ2-5	TRBD1	TRBV20-1	TGCAGTGCCCAAGCTTCGGACAGGGTACAAGAGACCCAGTACTTC	CSAQASDRVQETQYF
many	TRBJ1-4	.	TRBV5-1	TGCGCCAGCAGCTACACCGCAACTAATGAAAAACTGTTTTTT	CASSYTATNEKLFF
.	TRBJ2-1	.	TRBV7-2	TGTGCCAGCAGCTTAGTAGGTGGAACCTACAATGAGCAGTTCTTC	CASSLVGGTYNEQFF
.	TRBJ1-4	TRBD1	TRBV11-1	TGTGCCAGCACCCCGAGCGGGACAGGGGTTTCAACTAATGAAAAACTGTTTTTT	CASTPSGTGVSTNEKLFF
.	TRBJ1-2	.	TRBV12-3/TRBV12-4	TGTGCCTCGAGAAGGGCGGGGGACGGCTATGGCTACACCTTC	CASRRAGDGYGYTF
.	TRBJ1-6	.	TRBV20-1	TGCAGTGCTAGAGAGGCGGGACGTGCGGTTTCACCCCTCCACTTT	CSAREAGRAVSPLHF
few	TRBJ1-3	.	TRBV5-5	TGTGCCAGCAGCTCGACAGCATACTCTGGAAACACCATATATTTT	CASSSTAYSGNTIYF
.	TRBJ2-2	TRBD1	TRBV5-1	TGCGCCAGCGGGGACAGGGGGCCGGGGACCGGGGAGCTGTTTTTT	CASGDRGPGTGELFF
.	TRBJ2-5	TRBD2	TRBV29-1	TGCAGCGTTCTGCTAGCGGGGTGGGAGACCCAGTACTTC	CSVLLAGWETQYF
few	TRBJ2-7	.	TRBV12-3/TRBV12-4	TGTGCCAGCAGTCCGGGTGGCGAGCAGTACTTC	CASSPGGEQYF
few	TRBJ1-6	TRBD1	TRBV7-6	TGTGCCAGCAGCCAGACAGGGGCGCATAATTCACCCCTCCACTTT	CASSQTGAHNSPLHF
few	TRBJ2-4	.	TRBV5-1	TGCGCCAGCAGCTTGGCCGGTCTGGGAAGGCAGGGCGACAACATTCAGTACTTC	CASSLAGLGRQGDNIQYF
.	TRBJ1-5	TRBD1	TRBV16	TGTGCCAGCGGCAAGGACAGGGTTAATCAGCCCCAGCATTTT	CASGKDRVNQPQHF
few	TRBJ2-2	.	TRBV9	TGTGCCAGCAGCTCACGGACTGGAACCGGGGAGCTGTTTTTT	CASSSRTGTGELFF
few	TRBJ1-3	.	TRBV30	TGTGCCTGGAGTGTACGGGAGGGAAACACCATATATTTT	CAWSVREGNTIYF
many	TRBJ1-6	.	TRBV7-6	TGTGCCAGCAGCTTAAGGCCGGGAGGTAATTCACCCCTCCACTTT	CASSLRPGGNSPLHF
few	TRBJ1-4	TRBD1	TRBV27	TGTGCCAGCAGTACAGGGGGCCGCGGTGAAAAACTGTTTTTT	CASSTGGRGEKLFF
.	TRBJ2-1	.	TRBV4-1	TGCGCCAGCAGCCAGCACAATGAGCAGTTCTTC	CASSQHNEQFF
.	TRBJ2-1	.	TRBV7-9	TGTGCCAGCAGCTTAGGGCTAGCGTATGAGCAGTTCTTC	CASSLGLAYEQFF
many	TRBJ2-1	TRBD2	TRBV12-3/TRBV12-4	TGTGCCAGCAGTTCCCCTCTCCCCCCTAGCGGGAGGGCCCATGAGCAGTTCTTC	CASSSPLPPSGRAHEQFF
few	TRBJ2-2	.	TRBV20-1	TGCAGTGCTAGAATGGGGGGCGCGGGAACCGGGGAGCTGTTTTTT	CSARMGGAGTGELFF
few	TRBJ2-1	.	TRBV11-2	TGTGCCAGCAGCTTAGGTCGGGTCGACCCCCCTGAGCAGTTCTTC	CASSLGRVDPPEQFF
.	TRBJ2-3	TRBD2	TRBV20-1	TGCAGTGCAAGGCGGGGTAGCGGGACTTCGGATACGCAGTATTTT	CSARRGSGTSDTQYF
few	TRBJ1-5	.	TRBV5-5	TGTGCCAGCAGCTTGGCGGTTTGGGGTAGCAATCAGCCCCAGCATTTT	CASSLAVWGSNQPQHF
few	TRBJ1-2	.	TRBV2	TGTGCCAGCAGTCACGCCATTTTCTACACCTTC	CASSHAIFYTF
.	TRBJ2-2	.	TRBV6-5	TGTGCCAGCAGTTACGGGACTCCGGGGGCCGGGGAGCTGTTTTTT	CASSYGTPGAGELFF
.	TRBJ2-7	.	TRBV5-1	TGCGCCAGCAGCTCCTCTGTGAGAGGGTCGGTGTTATACGAGCAGTACTTC	CASSSSVRGSVLYEQYF
few	TRBJ1-2	.	TRBV20-1	TGCAGTGCCCCTGATAACTATGGCTACACCTTC	CSAPDNYGYTF
few	TRBJ2-7	.	TRBV20-1	TGCAGTTCTAAAAGGGCAATCCACGAGCAGTACTTC	CSSKRAIHEQYF
few	TRBJ1-2	.	TRBV4-3	TGCGCCAGCAGCCAAGAGTTTAGTCAGATCTATGGCTACACCTTC	CASSQEFSQIYGYTF
few	TRBJ2-7	.	TRBV5-1	TGCGCCAGCAGCTTGGCTAGCAATTCCTACGAGCAGTACTTC	CASSLASNSYEQYF
.	TRBJ2-2	TRBD2	TRBV20-1	TGCAGTGCCCAGGGACTAGCGGAGCAGAACACCGGGGAGCTGTTTTTT	CSAQGLAEQNTGELFF
few	TRBJ2-1	TRBD2	TRBV7-2	TGTGCCAGCAGCCCAAGACCAGCGGGGGGATACAATGAGCAGTTCTTC	CASSPRPAGGYNEQFF
few	TRBJ2-2	.	TRBV7-2	TGTGCCAGCAGCTTCCCTAACAGGAGAACCGGGGAGCTGTTTTTT	CASSFPNRRTGELFF
.	TRBJ2-5	.	TRBV4-2	TGTGCCAGCAGCCAAGGTGGGGTCCCCCAAGAGACCCAGTACTTC	CASSQGGVPQETQYF
few	TRBJ1-2	.	TRBV6-1	TGTGCCAGCACGAATCGGGGGCATGGCTACACCTTC	CASTNRGHGYTF
.	TRBJ2-1	.	TRBV24-1	TGTGCCACCAGTAGATGGGGAGAAAATGAGCAGTTCTTC	CATSRWGENEQFF
many	TRBJ1-3	TRBD1	TRBV7-2	TGTGCCAGCAGCCCCGGGACAGCTGGAAACACCATATATTTT	CASSPGTAGNTIYF
many	TRBJ1-1	.	TRBV6-1	TGTGCCAGCAGTGAGGGCCAGAGGAACACTGAAGCTTTCTTT	CASSEGQRNTEAFF
.	TRBJ1-2	.	TRBV7-9	TGTGCCAGCAGCTTAGGGGACGGAAGCCCCTATGGCTACACCTTC	CASSLGDGSPYGYTF
many	TRBJ2-7	.	TRBV20-1	TGCAGTGCTGTGGTACGGGGGGCATACTCCTACGAGCAGTACTTC	CSAVVRGAYSYEQYF
.	TRBJ1-4	TRBD1	TRBV7-9	TGTGCCAGCAGCTCATCCGGGACAGGATCACGAGAAAAACTGTTTTTT	CASSSSGTGSREKLFF
.	TRBJ1-3	.	TRBV4-3	TGCGCCAGCAGCCAAGACTTGACACCGGGAAACACCATATATTTT	CASSQDLTPGNTIYF
.	TRBJ2-3	.	TRBV5-5	TGTGCCAGCAGCTGGGCCGACACAGATACGCAGTATTTT	CASSWADTDTQYF
.	TRBJ1-2	TRBD1	TRBV19	TGTGCCAGTAGTACCCGGACAGGGGCCCATCCCGATCATCCCTATGGCTACACCTTC	CASSTRTGAHPDHPYGYTF
.	TRBJ1-1	.	TRBV7-9	TGTGCCAGCAGGACTAGAGGGGAGTTGAACACTGAAGCTTTCTTT	CASRTRGELNTEAFF
many	TRBJ1-1	.	TRBV12-3/TRBV12-4	TGTGCCAGCAGTTACGGCAACGAGAACACTGAAGCTTTCTTT	CASSYGNENTEAFF
.	TRBJ2-7	TRBD1	TRBV28	TGTGCCAGCAGAAACGGACAGGGGGCTGGCTACGAGCAGTACTTC	CASRNGQGAGYEQYF
many	TRBJ1-3	.	TRBV4-2	TGTGCCAGCAGCCAAAGTCTCAGCGACTCTGGAAACACCATATATTTT	CASSQSLSDSGNTIYF
.	TRBJ1-2	TRBD1	TRBV7-2	TGTGCCAGCAGCTACCAGGGGGATCGGATCTATGGCTACACCTTC	CASSYQGDRIYGYTF
few	TRBJ1-6	.	TRBV5-1	TGCGCCAGCAAGCTTACAGAAACCTCCTATAATTCACCCCTCCACTTT	CASKLTETSYNSPLHF
.	TRBJ1-1	.	TRBV7-6	TGTGCCAGCAGCAACGGGCGTGCTGCTTTCTTT	CASSNGRAAFF
few	TRBJ2-6	.	TRBV12-3/TRBV12-4	TGTGCCAGCAGTTCTACTGGGGCCAACGTCCTGACTTTC	CASSSTGANVLTF
few	TRBJ2-7	.	TRBV2	TGTGCCAGCGGACTAGGGGGCTACGAGCAGTACTTC	CASGLGGYEQYF
.	TRBJ2-5	.	TRBV7-6	TGTGCCAGCAGCTTAAGGGGGGAGACTAGTGTCTTCCAAGAGACCCAGTACTTC	CASSLRGETSVFQETQYF
once	TRBJ2-5	.	TRBV7-6	TGTGCCAGCAGCTTAGGTCCGACAGGAGAGACCCAGTACTTC	CASSLGPTGETQYF
few	TRBJ2-1	.	TRBV10-3	TGTGCCATCAGTGGTCGGGGGGCCCCTTCGGATGAGCAGTTCTTC	CAISGRGAPSDEQFF